A selection of T cell receptor beta chains follows, all from one sample in a study of shared clonotypes between healthy human individuals. Libraries were prepared by immunoSEQ multiplex PCR; TCRdb keeps only in-frame clonotypes and omits some of them. This table holds hundreds of thousands of clones, roughly 96% found once. The sample taken for sequencing was naive CD8+ T cells sorted from blood. These receptors all come from a woman in her thirties in good health. The CDR3 runs from the conserved cysteine through the conserved F or W. Fields, in order: CDR3 protein, CDR3 DNA, J gene, clone size, V gene, D gene. D genes are given only for firm matches. Size tells how often a clone was seen (once, few, many) or the class of an expanded clone, and some rows leave it out.

CDR3 protein: CASSNGTGGPQPQHF
CDR3 DNA: TGTGCCAGCAGTAACGGGACAGGGGGGCCTCAGCCCCAGCATTTT
J gene: TRBJ1-5
clone size: NA
V gene: TRBV27
D gene: TRBD1

CDR3 protein: CASSVADNYGYTF
CDR3 DNA: TGTGCCAGCAGCGTAGCAGATAACTATGGCTACACCTTC
J gene: TRBJ1-2
clone size: NA
V gene: TRBV9
D gene: NA

CDR3 protein: CSTKNGYEQYF
CDR3 DNA: TGCAGCACCAAAAACGGTTACGAGCAGTACTTC
J gene: TRBJ2-7
clone size: NA
V gene: TRBV29-1
D gene: NA

CDR3 protein: CASSRDGQGYNEQFF
CDR3 DNA: TGTGCCAGCAGCCGCGATGGACAGGGCTACAATGAGCAGTTCTTC
J gene: TRBJ2-1
clone size: once
V gene: TRBV13
D gene: TRBD1

CDR3 protein: CASSLSEEETQYF
CDR3 DNA: TGTGCCAGCAGCTTGTCGGAGGAAGAGACCCAGTACTTC
J gene: TRBJ2-5
clone size: NA
V gene: TRBV5-6
D gene: NA

CDR3 protein: CASGGGSTDTQYF
CDR3 DNA: TGTGCCAGCGGCGGGGGAAGCACAGATACGCAGTATTTT
J gene: TRBJ2-3
clone size: NA
V gene: TRBV27
D gene: TRBD2

CDR3 protein: CASSYGLAGDEQFF
CDR3 DNA: TGTGCCAGCAGTTACGGACTAGCGGGAGATGAGCAGTTCTTC
J gene: TRBJ2-1
clone size: NA
V gene: TRBV6-5
D gene: TRBD2

CDR3 protein: CASSVGTPNNEQFF
CDR3 DNA: TGTGCCAGCAGCGTCGGGACTCCCAACAATGAGCAGTTCTTC
J gene: TRBJ2-1
clone size: NA
V gene: TRBV7-8
D gene: NA

CDR3 protein: CATSSYKTGDLAKNIQYF
CDR3 DNA: TGTGCCACCAGCAGCTATAAGACAGGAGACCTAGCCAAAAACATTCAGTACTTC
J gene: TRBJ2-4
clone size: NA
V gene: TRBV15
D gene: NA

CDR3 protein: CASPGTGGEQFF
CDR3 DNA: TGTGCCTCGCCTGGGACCGGGGGTGAGCAGTTCTTC
J gene: TRBJ2-1
clone size: NA
V gene: TRBV30
D gene: NA

CDR3 protein: CASRPGLGSEQYF
CDR3 DNA: TGCGCCAGCAGACCTGGTCTAGGGTCCGAGCAGTACTTC
J gene: TRBJ2-7
clone size: NA
V gene: TRBV10-2
D gene: NA

CDR3 protein: CASTWGRGPDTQYF
CDR3 DNA: TGTGCCAGCACCTGGGGCAGGGGGCCTGATACGCAGTATTTT
J gene: TRBJ2-3
clone size: NA
V gene: TRBV13
D gene: TRBD1

CDR3 protein: CASSSEAALPETQYF
CDR3 DNA: TGTGCCAGCAGCTCGGAAGCGGCCCTGCCGGAGACCCAGTACTTC
J gene: TRBJ2-5
clone size: NA
V gene: TRBV5-6
D gene: NA

CDR3 protein: CASSISLGHLDTEAFF
CDR3 DNA: TGTGCCAGTAGTATTAGCCTGGGACATCTTGACACTGAAGCTTTCTTT
J gene: TRBJ1-1
clone size: NA
V gene: TRBV19
D gene: NA

CDR3 protein: CASSLRSGRFVEQYF
CDR3 DNA: TGTGCCAGCAGCTTACGCAGCGGGAGGTTCGTAGAGCAGTACTTC
J gene: TRBJ2-7
clone size: NA
V gene: TRBV7-8
D gene: TRBD2

CDR3 protein: CASSPSRSNQPQHF
CDR3 DNA: TGTGCCAGCAGTCCTTCCAGAAGCAATCAGCCCCAGCATTTT
J gene: TRBJ1-5
clone size: NA
V gene: TRBV2
D gene: NA

CDR3 protein: CASSLEDTDNEQFF
CDR3 DNA: TGTGCCAGCAGCTTAGAGGACACGGACAATGAGCAGTTCTTC
J gene: TRBJ2-1
clone size: NA
V gene: TRBV7-6
D gene: NA

CDR3 protein: CASSPTSGDEQYF
CDR3 DNA: TGTGCCAGCAGCCCGACTAGCGGAGACGAGCAGTACTTC
J gene: TRBJ2-7
clone size: NA
V gene: TRBV6-5
D gene: TRBD2

CDR3 protein: CASSYSETEQFF
CDR3 DNA: TGTGCCAGCAGTTATTCCGAGACTGAGCAGTTCTTC
J gene: TRBJ2-1
clone size: NA
V gene: TRBV6-5
D gene: NA

CDR3 protein: CASSQEASGSFNEQFF
CDR3 DNA: TGCGCCAGCAGCCAAGAGGCTAGCGGGAGTTTCAATGAGCAGTTCTTC
J gene: TRBJ2-1
clone size: once
V gene: TRBV4-1
D gene: TRBD2

CDR3 protein: CASSILPGSGNTIYF
CDR3 DNA: TGTGCCAGTAGTATACTTCCAGGTTCTGGAAACACCATATATTTT
J gene: TRBJ1-3
clone size: NA
V gene: TRBV19
D gene: NA

CDR3 protein: CAWSPSVANEQFF
CDR3 DNA: TGTGCCTGGAGTCCTTCGGTGGCGAATGAGCAGTTCTTC
J gene: TRBJ2-1
clone size: NA
V gene: TRBV30
D gene: NA

CDR3 protein: CASSFSDEQFF
CDR3 DNA: TGTGCCAGCAGTTTTTCAGATGAGCAGTTCTTC
J gene: TRBJ2-1
clone size: NA
V gene: TRBV27
D gene: NA

CDR3 protein: CASSPLVSFF
CDR3 DNA: TGTGCCAGCAGCCCCCTAGTTTCGTTCTTC
J gene: TRBJ2-1
clone size: NA
V gene: TRBV7-9
D gene: NA

CDR3 protein: CASSFPTSGILAKNIQYF
CDR3 DNA: TGTGCCAGCAGTTTCCCCACTAGCGGGATACTAGCCAAAAACATTCAGTACTTC
J gene: TRBJ2-4
clone size: NA
V gene: TRBV28
D gene: TRBD2

CDR3 protein: CASSLRTGPYEQYF
CDR3 DNA: TGTGCCAGCAGCTTAAGGACGGGCCCCTACGAGCAGTACTTC
J gene: TRBJ2-7
clone size: NA
V gene: TRBV7-9
D gene: NA

CDR3 protein: CASSLGGLDQPQHF
CDR3 DNA: TGTGCCAGCAGCTTGGGGGGTCTGGATCAGCCCCAGCATTTT
J gene: TRBJ1-5
clone size: NA
V gene: TRBV11-3
D gene: NA

CDR3 protein: CASGGHGPNYGYTF
CDR3 DNA: TGTGCCAGCGGGGGTCATGGCCCTAACTATGGCTACACCTTC
J gene: TRBJ1-2
clone size: NA
V gene: TRBV28
D gene: NA

CDR3 protein: CASSLALASYEQYF
CDR3 DNA: TGTGCCAGCAGTTTAGCGCTAGCCTCCTACGAGCAGTACTTC
J gene: TRBJ2-7
clone size: NA
V gene: TRBV28
D gene: NA